In this sample, the clone carrying this T cell receptor (beta chain) turned up many times. Its antigen is not identified. Libraries of TCR beta came from iRepertoire HTBI primers plus Arm-PCR of CDR3 regions. TCRdb fed the multiplex PCR reads into MiXCR, producing one record per CDR3 protein. The repertoire has a few hundred thousand distinct CDR3 sequences, about 10% of them found once; the top ten carry approximately 20%. Time point defined: newly diagnosed GD, antithyroid drugs for less than 3 months. Making the TCR library involved RNA that had been extracted from PBMCs. The data belong to a study of regulatory T cells in long-lasting Graves disease. The germline V gene has CDR1 SNHLY and CDR2 FYNNEI. The CDR3 spans 14 residues. Overall study results and limits: In persistent patients, shared public clonotypes (approximately 3,000) outnumbered those in new patients (about 890).

These same records also appear under a second study, on T cells in Graves' hyperthyroidism and ophthalmopathy.

The clonotype was recovered from a woman aged 18-35 years with Graves disease. This material consisted of peripheral blood mononuclear cells (PBMCs), taken at new diagnosis, from a patient treated with antithyroid drugs. The chain uses TRBV2 and TRBJ2-1; 8 bases line up with TRBD2. In DNA form, the CDR3 reads TGTGCTTCCCTGCGGGGGGATAGTCTGGGTGAGCAGTTCTTC. It translates to CASLRGDSLGEQFF.